This T cell receptor beta chain is drawn from a study of graft-versus-host responses after intestinal transplantation. On the study more broadly: Following induction with anti-thymocyte globulin, all recipients were given tacrolimus and steroids for three to four years.

The CDR3 sequence is 14 residues long. Trimming took off 1 base at V and 2 bases at J, with 11 bases between the two ends. In germline, CDR1 is GTSNPN, CDR2 SVGIG (reference sequence). Libraries were prepared by immunoSEQ multiplex PCR; TCRdb keeps only in-frame clonotypes and omits some of them. Here the sample spans around 55,000 clones, 89% being singletons. In regard to this clone: Its antigen is unknown.

The study's findings and limits: Ileal or blood samples showed some GvH clones first, and such clones were also found in recipient marrow.

The V call is TRBV30, the J call TRBJ2-5; D gene ambiguous. This clonotype originated in a human donor who was the organ donor for an intestinal transplant. The sample in question was unstimulated CD4+ T cells sorted from spleen or lymph node cells, obtained before transplant. CDR3 sequence (DNA): TGTGCCTGGAGTGCCCCACTAAGGCAAGAGACCCAGTACTTC. Amino acids: CAWSAPLRQETQYF.